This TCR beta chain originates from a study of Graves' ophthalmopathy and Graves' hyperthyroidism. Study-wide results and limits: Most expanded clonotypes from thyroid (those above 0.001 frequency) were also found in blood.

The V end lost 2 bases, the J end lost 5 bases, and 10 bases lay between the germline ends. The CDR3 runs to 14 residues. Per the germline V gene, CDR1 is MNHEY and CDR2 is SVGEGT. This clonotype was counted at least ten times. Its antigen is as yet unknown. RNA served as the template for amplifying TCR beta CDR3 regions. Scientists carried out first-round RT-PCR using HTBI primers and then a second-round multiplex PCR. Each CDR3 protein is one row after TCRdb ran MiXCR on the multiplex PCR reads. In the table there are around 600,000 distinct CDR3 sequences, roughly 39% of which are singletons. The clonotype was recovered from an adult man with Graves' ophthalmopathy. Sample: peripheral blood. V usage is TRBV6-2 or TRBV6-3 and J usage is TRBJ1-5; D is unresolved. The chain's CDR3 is CASSYSGQHQPQHF. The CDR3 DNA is TGTGCCAGCAGTTACAGTGGGCAGCATCAGCCCCAGCATTTT.